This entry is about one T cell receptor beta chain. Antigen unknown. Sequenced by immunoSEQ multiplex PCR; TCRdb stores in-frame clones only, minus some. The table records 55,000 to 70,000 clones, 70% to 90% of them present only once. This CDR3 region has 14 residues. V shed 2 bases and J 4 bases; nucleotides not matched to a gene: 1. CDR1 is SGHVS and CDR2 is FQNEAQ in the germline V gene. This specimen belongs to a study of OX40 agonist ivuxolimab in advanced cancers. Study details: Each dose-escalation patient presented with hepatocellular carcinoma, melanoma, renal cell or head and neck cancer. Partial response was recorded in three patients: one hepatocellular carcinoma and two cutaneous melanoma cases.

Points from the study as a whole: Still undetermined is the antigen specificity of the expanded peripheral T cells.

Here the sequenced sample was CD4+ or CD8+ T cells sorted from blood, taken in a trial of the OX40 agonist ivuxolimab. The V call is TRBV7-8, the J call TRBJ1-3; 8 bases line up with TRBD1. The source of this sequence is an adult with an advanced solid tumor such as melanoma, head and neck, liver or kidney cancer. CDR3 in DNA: TGTGCCAGCAGCTTAACAGGGGGGGGAAACACCATATATTTT. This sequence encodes CASSLTGGGNTIYF.